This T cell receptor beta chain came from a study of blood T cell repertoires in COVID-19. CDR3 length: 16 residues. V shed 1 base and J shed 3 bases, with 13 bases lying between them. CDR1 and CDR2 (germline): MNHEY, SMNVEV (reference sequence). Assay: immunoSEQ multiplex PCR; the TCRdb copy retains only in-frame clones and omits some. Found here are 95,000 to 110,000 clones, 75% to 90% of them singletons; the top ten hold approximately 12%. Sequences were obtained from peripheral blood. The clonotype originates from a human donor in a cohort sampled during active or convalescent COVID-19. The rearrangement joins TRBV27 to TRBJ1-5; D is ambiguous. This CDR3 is CASSLYPGRVNQPQHF. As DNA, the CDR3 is TGTGCCAGCAGTTTATATCCGGGAAGAGTCAATCAGCCCCAGCATTTT.